This T cell receptor (beta chain) emerged from a study of T cell clones after liver transplantation. Study as a whole: Standard immunosuppression, with no induction, continued until 12-24 months after transplant.

This clone came up a few times. The CDR3 has 16 residues. Per germline, CDR1 MNHNY and CDR2 SVGAGI (reference sequence). Trimming took off 2 bases at V and 0 bases at J, with 14 bases between the two ends. The data were produced by immunoSEQ multiplex PCR, yet TCRdb's version contains in-frame clones alone and is incomplete. Of tens of thousands of clones in the sample, nearly 95% were seen once. The sequences come from CD4+ T cells from blood, collected approximately 26 months after liver transplant. The TCR sequence derives from a human patient who received a liver transplant. Some T cells may possibly be graft donor cells. This chain connects TRBV6-6 to TRBJ2-7; no clear D gene. In nucleotides, the CDR3 is TGTGCCAGCAGTTACGCCGCAGGAATGAGCTCCTACGAGCAGTACTTC. Residues: CASSYAAGMSSYEQYF.